This is a list of T cell receptor beta chains from one sample in a study of blood T cell repertoires in COVID-19. The protocol was immunoSEQ multiplex PCR, while the TCRdb copy is restricted to in-frame clones and leaves out a portion. The sample carries about 120,000 clones, less than 90% recorded once. The sequencing sample was made of peripheral blood. The receptors shown here come from a man aged 80 or over with acute or convalescent COVID-19. Each CDR3 is given with its conserved first and last residue. D genes are given only for firm matches. Size values are once, few and many counts, or a class for expanded clones, and some rows have none.

j_call d_call clone_size v_call cdr3_nt cdr3_aa
TRBJ1-2 NA NA TRBV9 TGTGCCAGCAGCGTAGGACCAGGCAAAAACTATGGCTACACCTTC CASSVGPGKNYGYTF
TRBJ2-1 NA NA TRBV7-2 TGTGCCAGCACCAACTACTCGGGGATAGCCTACAATGAGCAGTTCTTC CASTNYSGIAYNEQFF
TRBJ1-1 NA NA TRBV7-3 TGTGCCAGCAGCTGGGGACACGCGAACACTGAAGCTTTCTTT CASSWGHANTEAFF
TRBJ1-1 NA NA TRBV6-5 TGTGCCAGCAGTTACAGGGGGAACACTGAAGCTTTCTTT CASSYRGNTEAFF
TRBJ1-3 TRBD1 NA TRBV7-9 TGTGCCAGCAGCGGACAGGAGACCTCTGGAAACACCATATATTTT CASSGQETSGNTIYF
TRBJ1-3 TRBD1 NA TRBV9 TGTGCCAGCAGCGTAGTAGACAGGGCAGGAAACACCATATATTTT CASSVVDRAGNTIYF
TRBJ1-1 NA once TRBV27 TGTGCCAGCAGTTACGCCGGGACAAAAGGAGAAGTGAACACTGAAGCTTTCTTT CASSYAGTKGEVNTEAFF
TRBJ2-1 TRBD1 NA TRBV18 TGTGCCAGCTCACCACAGACAGGGACGTACAATGAGCAGTTCTTC CASSPQTGTYNEQFF
TRBJ1-1 TRBD1 NA TRBV27 TGTGCCAGCAGTCGACGGACAGGGGATGGGATCTCTGAAGCTTTCTTT CASSRRTGDGISEAFF
TRBJ2-7 NA few TRBV27 TGTGCCAGCAGTTTAAGGAGAGGAGAATTATACGAGCAGTACTTC CASSLRRGELYEQYF
TRBJ2-7 NA NA TRBV28 TGTGCCAGCAGCCTAAACAGGGTCAGCTCCTACGAGCAGTACTTC CASSLNRVSSYEQYF
TRBJ1-1 NA once TRBV4-2 TGTGCCAGCAGCCAAGGTGTACAGACTGAAGCTTTCTTT CASSQGVQTEAFF
TRBJ2-2 TRBD2 NA TRBV6-2/TRBV6-3 TGTGCCAGCAGTTACCTAGCGGGAGGTATCGGGGAGCTGTTTTTT CASSYLAGGIGELFF
TRBJ2-5 TRBD2 NA TRBV7-2 TGTGCCAGCAGTCGAACCGGGACTAGCGCGGAGACCCAGTACTTC CASSRTGTSAETQYF
TRBJ2-1 TRBD2 NA TRBV20-1 TGCAGTGCTCCCGAGCGGGATCGGTGGTTCTTC CSAPERDRWFF
TRBJ1-1 TRBD1 NA TRBV15 TGTGCCACCAGCACACTTCGACAGGGGGAGGCTTTCTTT CATSTLRQGEAFF
TRBJ1-2 TRBD1 NA TRBV3-1/TRBV3-2 TGTGCCAGCAGCCCCGGACAGGGGGCAGGCGGCTACACCTTC CASSPGQGAGGYTF